These T cell receptor beta chains were read from a single sample in a study of blood T cell repertoires in COVID-19. TCRdb keeps only in-frame clones here, not all; method: immunoSEQ multiplex PCR. This sample has around 170,000 clones, with 86% found just once. The sequenced sample consisted of peripheral blood. The receptors shown here come from a man aged 45-65 years with active or convalescent COVID-19. Each CDR3 is given with its conserved first and last residue. The D gene is left open where the match is weak. Clone size is not always given. Where it is, it says once, few, many or a class for expanded clones.

j_call,v_call,d_call,clone_size,cdr3_aa,cdr3_nt
TRBJ2-7,TRBV11-2,TRBD2,NA,CASSLVGLGLHEQYF,TGTGCCAGCAGCTTAGTCGGACTAGGCCTCCACGAGCAGTACTTC
TRBJ1-2,TRBV5-6,TRBD1,NA,CASRYSGGPDYTF,TGTGCCAGCAGATACTCAGGGGGCCCTGACTACACCTTC
TRBJ2-3,TRBV5-6,NA,NA,CASSFRQSADTQYF,TGTGCCAGCAGCTTCAGACAGAGCGCAGATACGCAGTATTTT
TRBJ2-3,TRBV2,NA,few,CATGEGGNTQYF,TGTGCCACCGGGGAGGGGGGGAATACGCAGTATTTT
TRBJ1-5,TRBV7-9,NA,NA,CASSLFSDQPQHF,TGTGCCAGCAGCTTATTTTCGGATCAGCCCCAGCATTTT
TRBJ2-7,TRBV18,NA,NA,CASSPGQSSYEQYF,TGTGCCAGCTCGCCGGGACAAAGCTCCTACGAGCAGTACTTC
TRBJ1-2,TRBV12-3/TRBV12-4,NA,NA,CASTEAGYGYTF,TGTGCCAGCACCGAGGCCGGGTATGGCTACACCTTC
TRBJ2-2,TRBV5-4,NA,NA,CASSSPPGELFF,TGTGCCAGCAGCTCCCCTCCCGGGGAGCTGTTTTTT
TRBJ1-1,TRBV5-5,NA,NA,CASSGRTSMNTEAFF,TGTGCCAGCAGCGGCCGGACAAGCATGAACACTGAAGCTTTCTTT
TRBJ1-6,TRBV3-1/TRBV3-2,TRBD1,NA,CASSLTDRATPLHF,TGTGCCAGCAGTCTTACGGACAGGGCGACACCCCTCCACTTT
TRBJ2-7,TRBV14,TRBD1,NA,CASSPRDSAYEQYF,TGTGCCAGCAGCCCCCGGGACAGCGCTTACGAGCAGTACTTC
TRBJ2-5,TRBV5-1,NA,once,CASSAYQETQYF,TGCGCCAGCAGCGCGTACCAAGAGACCCAGTACTTC
TRBJ2-2,TRBV30,TRBD2,NA,CAWNTRGGGELFF,TGTGCCTGGAACACCCGCGGGGGCGGGGAGCTGTTTTTT
TRBJ2-3,TRBV24-1,NA,NA,CATSDRSWATDTQYF,TGTGCCACCAGTGACCGCAGTTGGGCCACAGATACGCAGTATTTT
TRBJ1-2,TRBV3-1/TRBV3-2,TRBD1,NA,CASSHLDRGKGGYTF,TGTGCCAGCAGCCACCTCGACAGGGGAAAGGGTGGCTACACCTTC
TRBJ2-5,TRBV5-4,TRBD1,NA,CASSPPPLDRAETQYF,TGTGCCAGCAGCCCTCCCCCCTTGGACAGGGCAGAGACCCAGTACTTC
TRBJ2-3,TRBV24-1,NA,NA,CATSDPLAKTDTQYF,TGTGCCACCAGTGACCCCCTTGCGAAAACAGATACGCAGTATTTT
TRBJ2-7,TRBV18,TRBD1,NA,CASSPGQEVSYEQYF,TGTGCCAGCTCACCGGGACAGGAAGTCTCCTACGAGCAGTACTTC
TRBJ1-2,TRBV2,TRBD1,NA,CASWDRGYGYTF,TGTGCCAGCTGGGACAGGGGTTATGGCTACACCTTC
TRBJ1-1,TRBV7-3,TRBD1,once,CASSLTGGMNTEAFF,TGTGCCAGCAGCCTTACAGGGGGCATGAACACTGAAGCTTTCTTT
TRBJ1-3,TRBV6-5,NA,once,CASRIIGAGNTIYF,TGTGCCAGCAGAATTATAGGGGCTGGAAACACCATATATTTT
TRBJ2-3,TRBV4-1,NA,NA,CASSQEGGASSPTDTQYF,TGCGCCAGCAGCCAAGAGGGGGGGGCTAGTTCACCCACAGATACGCAGTATTTT
TRBJ2-1,TRBV7-9,NA,NA,CASSVGLQGEQFF,TGTGCCAGCAGCGTAGGTCTGCAGGGTGAGCAGTTCTTC
TRBJ2-3,TRBV5-1,TRBD2,NA,CASSFLAVGTDTQYF,TGCGCCAGCAGCTTTCTAGCGGTTGGCACAGATACGCAGTATTTT
TRBJ1-2,TRBV7-3,TRBD1,few,CASSSRGQGGGYTF,TGTGCCAGCAGCTCCCGCGGACAGGGAGGTGGCTACACCTTC
TRBJ2-3,TRBV2,TRBD1,NA,CASRLDRGTLDTQYF,TGTGCCAGCAGGCTAGACAGGGGAACCCTCGATACGCAGTATTTT
TRBJ2-7,TRBV21-1,NA,few,CASSKEQGAYEQYF,TGTGCCAGCAGCAAGGAACAGGGGGCCTACGAGCAGTACTTC
TRBJ1-2,TRBV5-1,NA,NA,CASSPGVTGAYGYTF,TGCGCCAGTTCACCTGGGGTGACTGGGGCCTATGGCTACACCTTC
TRBJ2-6,TRBV4-2,NA,NA,CASSQSWSAGANVLTF,TGTGCCAGCAGCCAATCTTGGTCGGCTGGGGCCAACGTCCTGACTTTC
TRBJ2-2,TRBV6-5,NA,NA,CASSWGTPPGELFF,TGTGCCAGCAGTTGGGGGACTCCGCCCGGGGAGCTGTTTTTT
TRBJ2-7,TRBV10-2,NA,NA,CASSESSRGEQYF,TGCGCCAGCAGTGAGTCGAGTCGCGGGGAGCAGTACTTC
TRBJ2-3,TRBV27,TRBD1,NA,CASRRNTGTGQDTQYF,TGTGCCAGCAGGAGAAACACCGGGACAGGGCAAGATACGCAGTATTTT
TRBJ1-4,TRBV30,TRBD1,few,CAWSRMTGGSEKLFF,TGTGCCTGGAGCAGAATGACAGGGGGCTCTGAAAAACTGTTTTTT
TRBJ1-1,TRBV3-1/TRBV3-2,TRBD1,NA,CASSQYMGTGGSEAFF,TGTGCCAGCAGCCAATATATGGGGACAGGGGGTTCTGAAGCTTTCTTT
TRBJ2-1,TRBV24-1,TRBD1,NA,CATSARTGAQSSYNEQFF,TGTGCCACCAGTGCCCGGACAGGGGCCCAGAGCTCCTACAATGAGCAGTTCTTC
TRBJ2-7,TRBV5-5,NA,once,CASSFLGRYEQYF,TGTGCCAGCAGCTTTTTAGGGAGGTACGAGCAGTACTTC
TRBJ1-4,TRBV23-1,NA,NA,CASSQFPQKNEKLFF,TGCGCCAGCAGTCAATTTCCACAGAAAAATGAAAAACTGTTTTTT
TRBJ2-2,TRBV7-3,TRBD1,NA,CASSRQGTGELFF,TGTGCCAGCAGCAGACAGGGGACCGGGGAGCTGTTTTTT
TRBJ1-6,TRBV11-2,NA,NA,CASTPSGQGNSPLHF,TGTGCCAGCACCCCATCGGGGCAGGGGAATTCACCCCTCCACTTT